This TCR beta chain comes out of a study of cytomegalovirus exposure and HLA in healthy donors. General study results and limits: Per a prior analysis, the majority of TCR beta V segments were productive roughly 87% or roughly 30% of the time. Roughly even sequencing depth across donors was the assumption behind the presence/absence analyses. The study had only CMV serostatus as immune exposure information. Cytomegalovirus association was assigned to 150 to 200 TCR beta chains.

This PCR relied on a set of 60 Vbeta primers and 13 Jbeta primers. Profiling relied on immunoSEQ multiplex PCR, and the TCRdb table lists in-frame clones only, not all of them. The profile shows fewer than 70,000 clones, around 72% of them singletons. This clone was observed once. Its antigen is not identified. The V end was cut by 1 base, the J end by 7 bases, with 7 bases between. The CDR3 runs to 12 residues. The germline gives CDR1 SEHNR, CDR2 FQNEAQ (reference sequence). This chain links TRBV7-9 with TRBJ1-1, with D hard to call. The specimen was PBMCs. The sequence was obtained from a male donor in good health and CMV-seropositive. The CDR3 DNA sequence: TGTGCCAGCAGCTTAGGCGGCTATGAAGCTTTCTTT. It yields the protein CASSLGGYEAFF. Supplemented by reference TRBV7-9 and TRBJ1-1, the full variable domain reads DTGVSQNPRHKITKRGQNVTFRCDPISEHNRLYWYRQTLGQGPEFLTYFQNEAQLEKSRLLSDRFSAERPKGSFSTLEIQRTEQGDSAMYLCASSLGGYEAFFGQGTRLTVV.